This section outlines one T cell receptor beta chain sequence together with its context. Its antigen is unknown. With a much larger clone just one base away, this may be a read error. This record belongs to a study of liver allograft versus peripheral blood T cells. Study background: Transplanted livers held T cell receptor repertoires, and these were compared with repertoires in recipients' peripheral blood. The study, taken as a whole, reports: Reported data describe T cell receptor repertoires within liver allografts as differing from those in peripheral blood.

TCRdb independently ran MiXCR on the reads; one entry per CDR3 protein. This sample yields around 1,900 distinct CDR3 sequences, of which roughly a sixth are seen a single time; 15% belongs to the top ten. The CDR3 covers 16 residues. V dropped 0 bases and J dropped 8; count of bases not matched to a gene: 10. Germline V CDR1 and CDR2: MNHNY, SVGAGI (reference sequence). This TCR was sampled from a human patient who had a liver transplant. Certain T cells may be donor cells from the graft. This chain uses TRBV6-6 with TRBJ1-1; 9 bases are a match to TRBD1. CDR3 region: CASSYSGQGKIREAFF. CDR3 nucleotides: TGTGCCAGCAGTTACTCCGGACAGGGGAAGATAAGGGAAGCTTTCTTT.